This T cell receptor beta chain originates from a study of blood T cells in healthy people across ages. A second PCR of roughly 6 to 12 cycles used a sample-barcoded 5' primer and a J-beta primer mix. Each cDNA molecule carried a tag from a template-switch adaptor that contained 12 random nucleotides. Each CDR3 protein is one row after TCRdb ran MiXCR on the 5' RACE reads. The table has some 1.5 million distinct CDR3 sequences, about 28% seen once. This clonotype was seen many times. Given a much more abundant clone one base away, this may be a read error. The germline V gene has CDR1 MNHNY and CDR2 SVGAGI (reference sequence). The CDR3 totals 15 residues.

This TCR was recovered from a woman younger than 45 in good health. The V gene is TRBV6-6, the J gene TRBJ2-1; 8 bases agree with TRBD1. The J call may be wrong; the DNA end is better matched by TRBJ2-7. Sequencing was performed on blood. For the CDR3, the DNA is TGTGCCAGCGGCCCCCGACAGGGGTCCTACAATGAGCAGTACTTC. Its protein product is CASGPRQGSYNEQYF.